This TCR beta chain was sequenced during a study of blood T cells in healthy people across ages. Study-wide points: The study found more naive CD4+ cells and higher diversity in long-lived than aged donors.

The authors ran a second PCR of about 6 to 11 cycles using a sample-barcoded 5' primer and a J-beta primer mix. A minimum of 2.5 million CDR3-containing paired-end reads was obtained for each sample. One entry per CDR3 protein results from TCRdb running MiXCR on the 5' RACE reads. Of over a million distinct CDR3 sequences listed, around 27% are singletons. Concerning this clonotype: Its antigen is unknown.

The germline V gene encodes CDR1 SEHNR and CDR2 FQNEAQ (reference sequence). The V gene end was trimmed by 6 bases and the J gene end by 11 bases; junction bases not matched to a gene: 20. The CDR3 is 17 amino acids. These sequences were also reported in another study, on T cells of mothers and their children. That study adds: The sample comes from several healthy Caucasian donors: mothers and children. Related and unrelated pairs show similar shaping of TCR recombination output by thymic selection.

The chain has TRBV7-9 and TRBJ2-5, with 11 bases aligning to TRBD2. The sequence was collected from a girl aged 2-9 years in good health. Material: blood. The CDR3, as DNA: TGTGCCAGCAGATCAAAACTCGGGGCTAGCGGGAGGAGTGAGCAGTACTTC. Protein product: CASRSKLGASGRSEQYF. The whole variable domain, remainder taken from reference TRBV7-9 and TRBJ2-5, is DTGVSQNPRHKITKRGQNVTFRCDPISEHNRLYWYRQTLGQGPEFLTYFQNEAQLEKSRLLSDRFSAERPKGSFSTLEIQRTEQGDSAMYLCASRSKLGASGRSEQYFGPGTRLLVL.